This entry lists 32 T cell receptor beta chains sequenced from one sample in a study of T-cell reconstitution after alpha-beta-depleted transplantation in children. The authors prepared the TCRbeta library with unique molecular identifiers. TCRdb passed the PCR reads through MiXCR, listing each CDR3 protein once. Found here are around 94,000 distinct CDR3 sequences, roughly 7.2% of them singletons; the top ten hold 16%. The sample consisted of PBMCs, taken before TCRalphabeta/CD19-depleted stem cell transplant. The receptors shown here come from a boy younger than 10 with acute lymphoblastic leukemia, due to receive a stem cell transplant.

Turning to this clonotype: This may arise from a read error, as a much more abundant clone is one base away. This CDR3 fails to terminate in the conserved phenylalanine or tryptophan, so it likely reflects a read error. The chain's CDR3 is CASSQEGGGETDTQYS. The CDR3 DNA reads TGCGCCAGCAGCCAAGAGGGGGGGGGTGAGACAGATACGCAGTATTCT. The V and J genes are TRBV4-1 and TRBJ2-3, with 7 bases matching TRBD2. The CDR3 extends over 16 amino acids. From germline, CDR1 is MGHRA and CDR2 YSYEKL. Trimming at V came to 0 bases and at J to 3 bases, leaving 6 bases not matched to a gene.

This clonotype was counted only a few times. The V and J genes are TRBV21-1 and TRBJ2-7; TRBD1, the D gene given by the table, was not confirmed from the DNA. TRBV21-1 is deemed a pseudogene. The CDR3 extends over 14 amino acids. The CDR3 DNA reads as TGTGCCAGCAACCAGGGGGATTTCGACTACGAGCAGTACTTC. Protein sequence: CASNQGDFDYEQYF.

V and J are TRBV29-1 and TRBJ1-1; 9 nucleotides align to TRBD1. CDR3 size: 13 residues. With V trimmed by 7 bases and J by 6 bases, 9 bases remained unmatched. Germline V lookup: CDR1 SQVTM, CDR2 ANQGSEA. CDR3: CSGQGGVGAEAFF. The CDR3 bases are TGCAGCGGACAGGGGGGAGTTGGGGCTGAAGCTTTCTTT.

The sample holds many counts of this clonotype. The chain links TRBV5-6 to TRBJ1-1, with D unresolved. This CDR3 region has 14 residues. The germline V gene encodes CDR1 SGHDT and CDR2 YYEEEE. With 4 bases removed from V and 1 base from J, the gap between germline ends came to 11 bases. The CDR3 loop is CASSRVPKNTEAFF. CDR3 in DNA: TGTGCCAGCAGCCGAGTACCGAAGAACACTGAAGCTTTCTTT.

This clonotype showed up just a few times. The V call is TRBV15, the J call TRBJ2-5, with D hard to call. Trimming cost V 0 bases and J 3 bases, with 11 bases left between them. The germline V gene encodes CDR1 LNHNV and CDR2 YYDKDF (reference sequence). CDR3 length equals 15 residues. DNA of the CDR3: TGTGCCACCAGCAGAGATGGTAGAGTGGAAGAGACCCAGTACTTC. Residues: CATSRDGRVEETQYF.

This clonotype was recorded many times. The rearrangement links TRBV5-1 to TRBJ2-3; tentatively, D is TRBD2 (7 bases). V dropped 4 bases and J dropped 6 bases, with 12 bases sitting between them. This CDR3 has 13 amino acids. Germline V gene data show CDR1 as SGHRS and CDR2 as YFSETQ. The CDR3 coding sequence is TGCGCCAGCAGCGCGGGGGCCTTTGATACGCAGTATTTT. Protein product: CASSAGAFDTQYF.

The chain recombines TRBV6-2 or TRBV6-3 with TRBJ2-5; TRBD2 aligns across 10 bases. This CDR3 contains 16 residues. The V segment lost 5 bases and the J segment 4 bases; nucleotides outside the gene matches: 10. CDR1 is MNHEY and CDR2 is SVGEGT in the germline V gene. The CDR3 is CASSRGSGGFGETQYF. The CDR3 DNA reads TGTGCCAGCAGTCGGGGTAGCGGGGGGTTTGGAGAGACCCAGTACTTC.

Ten or more counts support this clonotype. The chain has TRBV15 and TRBJ2-3; no definite D call. The V gene's germline CDR1 is LNHNV and CDR2 YYDKDF (reference sequence). The CDR3 extends over 15 amino acids. Trimming pared 5 bases from V and 1 base from J, leaving 13 bases between. The CDR3 nucleotides are TGTGCCACCAGCTCTCAGAGGCACGGCACAGATACGCAGTATTTT. Translated, it gives CATSSQRHGTDTQYF.

This clonotype was seen many times. The CDR3 nucleotides are TGTGCCAGCAGCCCTCGACTAGCGCCTATCACAGATACGCAGTATTTT. Protein: CASSPRLAPITDTQYF. The genes are TRBV11-2 and TRBJ2-3; TRBD2 matches 8 bases. The CDR3 is made up of 16 amino acids. CDR1 is SGHAT and CDR2 is FQNNGV in the germline V gene. The V gene end was trimmed by 5 bases and the J gene end by 2 bases; junction bases not matched to a gene: 9.

This clonotype was seen many times. This chain links TRBV15 with TRBJ1-1; D gene unclear. Germline V gene lookup returns CDR1 LNHNV and CDR2 YYDKDF (reference sequence). Trimming removed 1 base at V and 1 base at J, with 7 bases between. The CDR3 covers 14 residues. The CDR3 nucleotides are TGTGCCACCAGCAGAGTAAAAGGGAACACTGAAGCTTTCTTT. Translating gives CATSRVKGNTEAFF.

In this sample, this clonotype turned up a few times. The V call is TRBV4-1, the J call TRBJ2-6; possibly TRBD1 for D (5 bases). CDR1 is MGHRA, CDR2 YSYEKL, per germline. With 0 bases removed from V and 0 bases from J, the gap between germline ends came to 21 bases. The CDR3 is 21 residues long. CDR3 bases: TGCGCCAGCAGCCAAGATTTACAGGATCACGAGACAGTCTCTGGGGCCAACGTCCTGACTTTC. As protein: CASSQDLQDHETVSGANVLTF.

This clonotype was found many times. The CDR3 here is CASSATGLAGVGDTQYF. The DNA of the CDR3 is TGTGCCAGCAGCGCCACGGGACTAGCGGGCGTCGGGGATACGCAGTATTTT. V usage is TRBV7-2 and J usage is TRBJ2-3; TRBD2 agrees at 12 bases. The CDR3 runs to 17 residues. The junction had 12 bases not matched to a gene; V was cut back by 5 bases and J by 6 bases. Per the germline V gene, CDR1 is SGHTA and CDR2 is FQGNSA. Variable domain in full (rest from reference TRBV7-2 and TRBJ2-3): GAGVSQSPSNKVTEKGKDVELRCDPISGHTALYWYRQSLGQGLEFLIYFQGNSAPDKSGLPSDRFSAERTGGSVSTLTIQRTQQEDSAVYLCASSATGLAGVGDTQYFGPGTRLTVL.

Points on this clonotype: A junction end diverges from the germline sequence, so it may reflect a read error. The chain recombines TRBV20-1 with TRBJ2-7, with TRBD2 as a possible D gene (5 bases). The CDR3 has 16 residues. The germline CDR1 and CDR2 sequences are DFQATT and SNEGSKA (reference sequence). The chain's CDR3 is CCARDQREWRSYEQYF. In DNA, the CDR3 is TGCTGTGCTAGAGATCAACGGGAATGGCGCTCCTACGAGCAGTACTTC.

V usage is TRBV12-3 or TRBV12-4 and J usage is TRBJ1-3; no clear D gene. The CDR3 loop spans 15 amino acids. Trimming pared 6 bases from V and 4 bases from J, leaving 16 bases between. This CDR3 is CASSNHGRRGNTIYF. The CDR3 DNA reads TGTGCCAGCAGCAACCACGGGAGGAGGGGAAACACCATATATTTT.

This clonotype was seen ten or more times. J is TRBJ1-2 and V is TRBV20-1, with D hard to call. Germline assignment: CDR1 DFQATT and CDR2 SNEGSKA (reference sequence). The CDR3 is made up of 12 amino acids. The V gene lost 3 bases and the J gene lost 4 bases, with 9 bases spanning the gap. In DNA form, the CDR3 reads TGCAGTGCTAGTGCCGGGAGCTATGGCTACACCTTC. It translates to CSASAGSYGYTF.

This clonotype was counted at least ten times. The rearrangement links TRBV29-1 to TRBJ2-7, with 7 bases fitting TRBD1. Germline V gives CDR1 SQVTM, CDR2 ANQGSEA. V was pared by 5 bases and J by 2 bases, with 6 bases of the junction left unmatched. This CDR3 comprises 13 residues. The CDR3 sequence is CSVKDRRTYEQYF. Written as DNA, the CDR3 is TGCAGCGTTAAGGACAGGAGAACCTACGAGCAGTACTTC.

The rearrangement joins TRBV11-2 to TRBJ2-3, with TRBD2 matching 9 bases. Germline trimming cut 2 bases from V and 2 bases from J; bases unmatched to any gene: 2. The germline V gene encodes CDR1 SGHAT and CDR2 FQNNGV. The CDR3 is 15 residues long. This CDR3 reads CASSLLAGSTDTQYF. The DNA of the CDR3 is TGTGCCAGCAGCTTACTAGCGGGGTCCACAGATACGCAGTATTTT.

This clonotype turned up a few times. The chain has TRBV5-1 and TRBJ2-1; 9 bases fit TRBD2. The CDR3 spans 15 residues. The V segment lost 1 base and the J segment 10 bases; nucleotides outside the gene matches: 9. Germline CDR1 reads SGHRS; CDR2 reads YFSETQ. The CDR3, as DNA: TGCGCCAGCAGCTTGAGGCGGGGGGGCGGCGGCGAGCAGTTCTTC. Translation gives CASSLRRGGGGEQFF. Full variable domain (missing parts from reference TRBV5-1 and TRBJ2-1): KAGVTQTPRYLIKTRGQQVTLSCSPISGHRSVSWYQQTPGQGLQFLFEYFSETQRNKGNFPGRFSGRQFSNSRSEMNVSTLELGDSALYLCASSLRRGGGGEQFFGPGTRLTVL.

This clonotype was counted between two and nine times. The gene calls are TRBV5-6 and TRBJ1-1; D perhaps matches TRBD1 (6 bases). The CDR3 sequence is 17 residues long. V lost 1 base and J lost 4, with 20 bases in between. Germline-derived CDR1 and CDR2 are SGHDT and YYEEEE. This CDR3 reads CASSLWGAVGGATEAFF. DNA of the CDR3: TGTGCCAGCAGCTTGTGGGGGGCTGTGGGGGGTGCCACTGAAGCTTTCTTT.

The table lists this clonotype with a few counts. The V and J genes are TRBV7-9 and TRBJ1-2, with D possibly being TRBD1 (6 bases). The CDR3 runs to 14 residues. Germline V CDR1 and CDR2: SEHNR, FQNEAQ (reference sequence). Trimming shortened V by 5 bases and J by 1 base, and 11 bases separated the two germline ends. CDR3 residues: CASSLGHLNYGYTF. The CDR3 nucleotides read TGTGCCAGCAGCCTGGGACACCTTAACTATGGCTACACCTTC.

This clonotype was recorded at least ten times. The J gene is TRBJ2-3, the V gene TRBV7-8, with 7 nucleotides matching TRBD1. This CDR3 region has 16 residues. J was trimmed by 0 bases and V by 8 bases; bases with no gene match: 11. Germline CDR1 is SGHVS and CDR2 is FQNEAQ. CDR3 region: CASADRQGASTDTQYF. The CDR3 nucleotides are TGTGCCAGCGCCGATCGACAGGGCGCGAGCACAGATACGCAGTATTTT.

This clonotype appeared many times. The chain recombines TRBV6-2 or TRBV6-3 with TRBJ2-2; 9 bases are a match to TRBD2. Germline values: CDR1 MNHEY, CDR2 SVGEGT. This CDR3 is 15 amino acids long. Trimming removed 11 bases from V and 2 bases from J; junction bases left unmatched: 9. The CDR3 bases are TGTGCCTCTTCAGCGGGGGGTCATAACACCGGGGAGCTGTTTTTT. It yields the protein CASSAGGHNTGELFF.

This chain links TRBV20-1 with TRBJ1-6; tentatively, D is TRBD1 (6 bases). From germline, CDR1 is DFQATT and CDR2 SNEGSKA (reference sequence). The germline V and J ends were trimmed by 1 base and 6 bases, with 13 bases remaining between them. The length of the CDR3 is 15 residues. CDR3 bases: TGCAGTGCTAGAGGCATAACAGGGTCTAATTCACCCCTCCACTTT. Encoded protein: CSARGITGSNSPLHF.

This clonotype was picked up many times. V usage is TRBV20-1 and J usage is TRBJ2-7; 8 positions match TRBD2. Germline lookup yields CDR1 DFQATT and CDR2 SNEGSKA (reference sequence). This CDR3 has 14 residues. The trim removed 0 bases at V and 7 bases at J, leaving 8 bases unmatched. The CDR3 DNA is TGCAGTGCTAGAGATACCAGCGGGGGTGAGGAGCAGTACTTC. Its protein product is CSARDTSGGEEQYF.

This clonotype was counted at least ten times. V and J are TRBV3-1 and TRBJ2-7, with 11 bases aligning to TRBD1. Germline CDR1 and CDR2: LGHDT and YNNKEL (reference sequence). CDR3 length: 16 amino acids. V shed 4 bases and J 5 bases; nucleotides not matched to a gene: 10. CDR3 region: CASSPRDRGDLDEQYF. The CDR3 bases are TGTGCCAGCAGCCCCCGGGACAGGGGGGATCTAGACGAGCAGTACTTC.

This clonotype appeared many times. V and J are TRBV7-2 and TRBJ1-1; D is ambiguous. This CDR3 region has 14 residues. V lost 5 bases and J 1 base, leaving 11 bases between the germline ends. Per the germline V gene, CDR1 is SGHTA and CDR2 is FQGNSA. The CDR3 region has the DNA TGTGCCAGCAGCCTTCAGGCTTCGAACACTGAAGCTTTCTTT. As protein: CASSLQASNTEAFF.

At least ten counts were recorded for this clonotype. The rearrangement uses TRBV6-2 or TRBV6-3 and TRBJ2-3, with D tentatively TRBD2 (7 bases). This CDR3 comprises 16 residues. With 7 bases removed from V and 2 bases from J, the gap between germline ends came to 19 bases. Germline values: CDR1 MNHEY, CDR2 SVGEGT. CDR3 in amino acids: CASTPHPGGLTDTQYF. As DNA, the CDR3 is TGTGCCAGCACCCCCCACCCGGGGGGCCTCACAGATACGCAGTATTTT.

This clonotype was observed at least ten times. This chain uses TRBV20-1 with TRBJ1-6; possible D gene TRBD1, 5 bases. This CDR3 contains 15 residues. V lost 5 bases and J lost 4, with 15 bases in between. Germline CDR1 is DFQATT and CDR2 is SNEGSKA (reference sequence). The CDR3 sequence is CSALQWTFYNSPLHF. In DNA form, the CDR3 reads TGCAGTGCTCTTCAGTGGACATTTTATAATTCACCCCTCCACTTT.

This clonotype was observed many times. The chain recombines TRBV29-1 with TRBJ2-7; D is undetermined. Per the germline V gene, CDR1 is SQVTM and CDR2 is ANQGSEA. This CDR3 has 11 amino acids. The V end was cut by 4 bases, the J end by 1 base, with 5 bases between. CDR3 loop: CSVVVSYEQYF. DNA for the CDR3: TGCAGCGTTGTGGTGTCCTACGAGCAGTACTTC.

This clonotype showed up many times. The chain uses TRBV6-1 and TRBJ2-1; 13 bases fit TRBD2. This CDR3 is built from 17 residues. V shed 3 bases and J 6 bases; nucleotides not matched to a gene: 8. CDR1 MNHNS and CDR2 SASEGT come from the germline V gene. DNA of the CDR3: TGTGCCAGCAGTGAGAGCGTACTAGCGGGGGGGCGCAATGAGCAGTTCTTC. This sequence encodes CASSESVLAGGRNEQFF.

The chain employs TRBV12-3 or TRBV12-4 and TRBJ2-3; 12 bases fit TRBD2. This CDR3 has 17 amino acids. V trimming: 5 bases; J trimming: 6 bases; junction bases outside the gene matches: 12. This CDR3 is CASSPPSGGASRDTQYF. The DNA of the CDR3 is TGTGCCAGCAGTCCCCCTAGCGGGGGGGCCTCTCGGGATACGCAGTATTTT.

This clonotype was detected only a few times. V and J are TRBV2 and TRBJ2-7; 9 nucleotides line up with TRBD1. This CDR3 is built from 13 residues. From germline, CDR1 is SNHLY and CDR2 FYNNEI. Trimming at V came to 6 bases and at J to 2 bases, leaving 2 bases not matched to a gene. CDR3 region: CASRGDRAYEQYF. CDR3 bases: TGTGCCAGCAGAGGGGACAGGGCCTACGAGCAGTACTTC.